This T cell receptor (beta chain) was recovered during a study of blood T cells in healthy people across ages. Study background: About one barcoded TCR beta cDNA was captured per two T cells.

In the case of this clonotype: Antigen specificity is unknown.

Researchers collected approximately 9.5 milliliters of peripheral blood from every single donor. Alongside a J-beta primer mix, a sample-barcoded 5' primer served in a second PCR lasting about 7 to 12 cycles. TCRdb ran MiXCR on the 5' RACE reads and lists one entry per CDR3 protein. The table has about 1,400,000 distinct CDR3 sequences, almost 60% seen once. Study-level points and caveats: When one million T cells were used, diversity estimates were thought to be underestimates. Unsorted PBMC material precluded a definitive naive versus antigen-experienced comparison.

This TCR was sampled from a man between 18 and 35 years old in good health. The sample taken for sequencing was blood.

CDR3 bases: TGTGCCAGCAGTTATAGGGGGGAGGGGGCCAACGTCCTGACTTTC. This codes for CASSYRGEGANVLTF. The rearrangement uses TRBV6-2 or TRBV6-3 and TRBJ2-6; D may be TRBD1 or TRBD2 (6 bases each). Germline lookup yields CDR1 MNHEY and CDR2 SVGEGT. Trimming cost V 3 bases and J 4 bases, with 10 bases left between them. CDR3 length equals 15 residues.